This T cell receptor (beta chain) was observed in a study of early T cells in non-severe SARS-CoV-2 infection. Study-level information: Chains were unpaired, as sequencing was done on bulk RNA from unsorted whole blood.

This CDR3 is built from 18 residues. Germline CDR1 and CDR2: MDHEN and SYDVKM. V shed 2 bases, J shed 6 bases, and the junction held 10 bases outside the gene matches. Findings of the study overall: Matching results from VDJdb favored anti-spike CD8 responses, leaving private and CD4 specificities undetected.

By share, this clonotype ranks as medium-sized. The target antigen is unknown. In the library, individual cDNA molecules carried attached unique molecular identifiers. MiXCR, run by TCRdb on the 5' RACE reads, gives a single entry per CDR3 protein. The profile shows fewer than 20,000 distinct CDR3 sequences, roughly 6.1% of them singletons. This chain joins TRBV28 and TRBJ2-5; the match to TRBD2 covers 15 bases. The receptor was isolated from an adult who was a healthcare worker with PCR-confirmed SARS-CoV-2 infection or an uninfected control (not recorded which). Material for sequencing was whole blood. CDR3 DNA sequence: TGTGCCAGCAGTTTAGAATTCGGACTAGCGGGAGGGCGGAAGACCCAGTACTTC. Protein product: CASSLEFGLAGGRKTQYF.